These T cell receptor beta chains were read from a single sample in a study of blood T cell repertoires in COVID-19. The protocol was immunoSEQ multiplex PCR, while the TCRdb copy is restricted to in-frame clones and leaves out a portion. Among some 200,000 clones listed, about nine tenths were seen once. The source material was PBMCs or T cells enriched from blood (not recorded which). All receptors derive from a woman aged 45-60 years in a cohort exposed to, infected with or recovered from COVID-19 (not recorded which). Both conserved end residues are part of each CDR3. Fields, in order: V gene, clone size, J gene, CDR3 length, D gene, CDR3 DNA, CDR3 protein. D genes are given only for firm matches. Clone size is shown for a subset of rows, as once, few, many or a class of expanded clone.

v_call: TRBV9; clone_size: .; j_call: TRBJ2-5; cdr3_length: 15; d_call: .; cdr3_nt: TGTGCCAGCAGCGTGGGTTCTGGGGGCTCGGAGACCCAGTACTTC; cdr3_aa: CASSVGSGGSETQYF
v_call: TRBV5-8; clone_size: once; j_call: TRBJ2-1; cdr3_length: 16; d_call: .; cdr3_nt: TGTGCCAGCAGCTGGAGACAGGTGAGCTCCTACAATGAGCAGTTCTTC; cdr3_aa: CASSWRQVSSYNEQFF
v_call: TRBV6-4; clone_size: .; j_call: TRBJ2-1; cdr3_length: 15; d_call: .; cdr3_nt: TGTGCCAGCAGTGTAAGGCAGGGTCCTTACAATGAGCAGTTCTTC; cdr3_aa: CASSVRQGPYNEQFF
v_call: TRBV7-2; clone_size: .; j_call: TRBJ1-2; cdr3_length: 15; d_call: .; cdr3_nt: TGTGCCAGCAGCACGGACTTTACAGGGTTCAATGGCTACACCTTC; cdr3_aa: CASSTDFTGFNGYTF
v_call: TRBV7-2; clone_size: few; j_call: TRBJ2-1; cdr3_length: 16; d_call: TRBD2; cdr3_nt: TGTGCCAGCAGCTTAGCGTCGCGGGGGGAAGCAGGCGAGCAGTTCTTC; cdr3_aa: CASSLASRGEAGEQFF
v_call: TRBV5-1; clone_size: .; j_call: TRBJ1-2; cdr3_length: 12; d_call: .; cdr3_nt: TGCGCCAGCAGCTTGGATTCAGTGCGCTACACCTTC; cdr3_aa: CASSLDSVRYTF
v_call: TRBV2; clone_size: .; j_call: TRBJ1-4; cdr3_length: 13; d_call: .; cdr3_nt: TGTGCCAGCAGGGAGCAAGTAGTCGGGGACACGATTTTT; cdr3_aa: CASREQVVGDTIF
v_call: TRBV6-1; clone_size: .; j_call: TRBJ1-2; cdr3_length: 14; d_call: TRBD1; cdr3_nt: TGTGCCAGCTGCAACCGGGACAGGCCATATGGCTACACCTTC; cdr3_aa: CASCNRDRPYGYTF
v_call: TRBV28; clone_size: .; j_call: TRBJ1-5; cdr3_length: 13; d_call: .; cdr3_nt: TGTGCCAGCGGTCTGGGGGGGGCTCAGCCCCAGCATTTT; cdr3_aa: CASGLGGAQPQHF
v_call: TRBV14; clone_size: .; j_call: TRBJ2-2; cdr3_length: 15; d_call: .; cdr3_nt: TGTGCCAGCAGCCCTACAGTGGGTTCGATCGGGGAGCTGTTTTTT; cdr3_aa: CASSPTVGSIGELFF
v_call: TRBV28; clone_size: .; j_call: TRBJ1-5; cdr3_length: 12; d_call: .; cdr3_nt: TGTGCCGGCCCAGACAGTGATCAGCCCCAGCATTTT; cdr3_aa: CAGPDSDQPQHF
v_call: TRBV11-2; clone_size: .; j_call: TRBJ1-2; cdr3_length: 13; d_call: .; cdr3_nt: TGTGCCAGCAGCTTACGCAGGGGTAATGGCTACACCTTC; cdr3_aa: CASSLRRGNGYTF
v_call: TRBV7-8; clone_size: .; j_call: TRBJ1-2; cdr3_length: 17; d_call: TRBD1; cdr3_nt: TGTGCCAGCAGCTTCGGGACAGGGGCGAGGATAGTGTATGGCTACACCTTC; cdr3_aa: CASSFGTGARIVYGYTF
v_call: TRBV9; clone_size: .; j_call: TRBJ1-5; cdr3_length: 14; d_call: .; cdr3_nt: TGTGCCAGCAGCGTCGACGGAGCCAATCAGCCCCAGCATTTT; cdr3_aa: CASSVDGANQPQHF
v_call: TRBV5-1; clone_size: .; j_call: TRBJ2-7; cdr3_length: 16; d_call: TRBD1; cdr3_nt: TGCGCCAGCAGCCCACGGACAGGGGCCAGCTCCTACGAGCAGTACTTC; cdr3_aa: CASSPRTGASSYEQYF
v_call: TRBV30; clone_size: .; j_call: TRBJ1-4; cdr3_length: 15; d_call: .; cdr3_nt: TGTGCCTGGTCCTCCGGGGGGGGCCATAATGAAAAACTGTTTTTT; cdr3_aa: CAWSSGGGHNEKLFF
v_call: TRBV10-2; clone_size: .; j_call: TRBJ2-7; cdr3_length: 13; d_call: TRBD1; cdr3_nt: TGCGCCAGCAGCAGTAACAGGGGCTACGAGCAGTACTTC; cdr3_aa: CASSSNRGYEQYF
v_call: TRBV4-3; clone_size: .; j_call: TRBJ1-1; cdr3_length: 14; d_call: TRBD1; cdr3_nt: TGCGCCAGCAGCCAAGAGCAGCAGGGGGGAATGGCTTTCTTT; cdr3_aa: CASSQEQQGGMAFF
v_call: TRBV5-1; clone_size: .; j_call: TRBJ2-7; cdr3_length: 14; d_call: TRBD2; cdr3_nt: TGCGCCAGCAGAGACCCAGCGGGGAACTACGAGCAGTACTTC; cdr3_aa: CASRDPAGNYEQYF
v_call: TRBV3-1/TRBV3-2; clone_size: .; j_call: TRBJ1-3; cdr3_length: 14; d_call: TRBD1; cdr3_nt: TGTGCCAGCAGCCGCGGACAGGGGGGCAACACCATATATTTT; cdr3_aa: CASSRGQGGNTIYF
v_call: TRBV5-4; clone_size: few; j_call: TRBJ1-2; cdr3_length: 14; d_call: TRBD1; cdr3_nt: TGTGCCAGCAGCTCTGTGACAGGGGATCTTGGCTACACCTTC; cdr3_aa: CASSSVTGDLGYTF
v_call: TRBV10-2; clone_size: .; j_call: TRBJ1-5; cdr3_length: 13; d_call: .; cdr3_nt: TGCGCCAGCGGCAGGGAGGAAGATCAGCCCCAGCATTTT; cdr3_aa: CASGREEDQPQHF
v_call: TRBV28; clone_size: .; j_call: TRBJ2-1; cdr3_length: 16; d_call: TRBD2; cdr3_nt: TGTGCCAGCAGCCCCTCCTCGGGGGGGCGGTACAATGAGCAGTTCTTC; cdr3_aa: CASSPSSGGRYNEQFF
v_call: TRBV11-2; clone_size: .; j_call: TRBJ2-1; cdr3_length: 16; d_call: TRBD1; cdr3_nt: TGTGCCAGCAGCCGTGCCCGGGACAGAACCTACAATGAGCAGTTCTTC; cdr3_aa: CASSRARDRTYNEQFF
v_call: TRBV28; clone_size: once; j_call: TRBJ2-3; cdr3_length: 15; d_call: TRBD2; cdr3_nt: TGTGCCAGCAGTGCAGCCGGGACTAGCGCGAATACGCAGTATTTT; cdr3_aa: CASSAAGTSANTQYF
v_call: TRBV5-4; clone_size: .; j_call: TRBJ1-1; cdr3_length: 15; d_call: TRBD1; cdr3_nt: TGTGCCAGCAGAGGCGGGGGACAGGGAGAGCCTGAAGCTTTCTTT; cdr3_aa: CASRGGGQGEPEAFF
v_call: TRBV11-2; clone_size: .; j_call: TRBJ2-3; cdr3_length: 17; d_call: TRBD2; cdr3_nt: TGTGCCAGAGAGGGCTGGGCTAGCGGGAATAAGGCAGATACGCAGTATTTT; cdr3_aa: CAREGWASGNKADTQYF
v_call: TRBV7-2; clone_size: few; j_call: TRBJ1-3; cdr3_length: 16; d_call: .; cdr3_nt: TGTGCCAGCAGCTTAGGACCGCAGGGAACCGGAAACACCATATATTTT; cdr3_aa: CASSLGPQGTGNTIYF
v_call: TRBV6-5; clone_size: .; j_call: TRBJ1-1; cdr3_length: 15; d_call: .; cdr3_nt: TGTGCCAGCAGACTCAGGGTTGAAATGAACACTGAAGCTTTCTTT; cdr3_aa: CASRLRVEMNTEAFF
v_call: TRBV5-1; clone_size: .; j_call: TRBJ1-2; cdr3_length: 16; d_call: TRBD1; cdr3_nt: TGCGCCAGCAGCCCTGGGACAGACCCTTTCGGTTATGGCTACACCTTC; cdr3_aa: CASSPGTDPFGYGYTF
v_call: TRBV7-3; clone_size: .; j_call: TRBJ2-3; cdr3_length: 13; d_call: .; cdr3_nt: TGTGCCAGCAGCTTCCCGGGCACAGATACGCAGTATTTT; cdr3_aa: CASSFPGTDTQYF
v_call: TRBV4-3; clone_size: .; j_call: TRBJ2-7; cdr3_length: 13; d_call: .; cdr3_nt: TGCGCCAGCAGCCAGACCCCAGGGTACGAGCAGTACTTC; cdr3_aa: CASSQTPGYEQYF
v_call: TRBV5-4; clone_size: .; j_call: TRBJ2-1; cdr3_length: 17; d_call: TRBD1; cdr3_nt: TGTGCCAGCAGTTCCACCTTATCCGGGACAGAGAACAATGAGCAGTTCTTC; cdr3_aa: CASSSTLSGTENNEQFF
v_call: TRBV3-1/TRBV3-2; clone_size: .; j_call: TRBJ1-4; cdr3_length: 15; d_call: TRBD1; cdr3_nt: TGTGCCAGCAGCCAAGAGGGGACAGTGGGTGAAAAACTGTTTTTT; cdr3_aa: CASSQEGTVGEKLFF
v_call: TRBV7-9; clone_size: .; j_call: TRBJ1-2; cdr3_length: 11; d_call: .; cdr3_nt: TGTGCCACCGGGGAGGGCTATGGCTACACCTTC; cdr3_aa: CATGEGYGYTF
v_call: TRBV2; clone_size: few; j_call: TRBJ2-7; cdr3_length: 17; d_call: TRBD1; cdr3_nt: TGTGCCAGCAGTGTAGGGACAGGGGGCTCCTGGACCTACGAGCAGTACTTC; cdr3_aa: CASSVGTGGSWTYEQYF
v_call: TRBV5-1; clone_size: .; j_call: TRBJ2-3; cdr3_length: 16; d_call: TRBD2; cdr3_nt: TGCGCCAGCAGCTTGGTGGGGGGGACTAGCACAGATACGCAGTATTTT; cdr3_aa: CASSLVGGTSTDTQYF
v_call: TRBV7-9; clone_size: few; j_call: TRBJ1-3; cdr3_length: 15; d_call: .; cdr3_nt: TGTGCCAGCAGCTTAGCGCGGAACTCTGGAAACACCATATATTTT; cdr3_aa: CASSLARNSGNTIYF
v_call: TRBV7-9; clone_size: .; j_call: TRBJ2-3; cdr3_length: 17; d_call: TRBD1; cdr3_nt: TGTGCCAGCAGGGCGGGACAGGGGGCCTCCCCCACAGATACGCAGTATTTT; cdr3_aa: CASRAGQGASPTDTQYF
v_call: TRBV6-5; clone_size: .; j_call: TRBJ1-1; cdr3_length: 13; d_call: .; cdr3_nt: TGTGCCAGCTACCGGGTAAGCGGAGCTGAAGCTTTCTTT; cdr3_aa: CASYRVSGAEAFF
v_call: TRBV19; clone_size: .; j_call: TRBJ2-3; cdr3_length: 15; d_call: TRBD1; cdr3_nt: TGTGCCAGTAGTATAGGACAGGGTAGCACAGATACGCAGTATTTT; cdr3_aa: CASSIGQGSTDTQYF
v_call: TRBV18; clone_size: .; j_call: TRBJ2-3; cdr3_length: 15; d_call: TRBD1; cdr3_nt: TGTGCCAGCTCACCGGTCACCCTAGACAGGGGTACGCAGTATTTT; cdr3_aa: CASSPVTLDRGTQYF